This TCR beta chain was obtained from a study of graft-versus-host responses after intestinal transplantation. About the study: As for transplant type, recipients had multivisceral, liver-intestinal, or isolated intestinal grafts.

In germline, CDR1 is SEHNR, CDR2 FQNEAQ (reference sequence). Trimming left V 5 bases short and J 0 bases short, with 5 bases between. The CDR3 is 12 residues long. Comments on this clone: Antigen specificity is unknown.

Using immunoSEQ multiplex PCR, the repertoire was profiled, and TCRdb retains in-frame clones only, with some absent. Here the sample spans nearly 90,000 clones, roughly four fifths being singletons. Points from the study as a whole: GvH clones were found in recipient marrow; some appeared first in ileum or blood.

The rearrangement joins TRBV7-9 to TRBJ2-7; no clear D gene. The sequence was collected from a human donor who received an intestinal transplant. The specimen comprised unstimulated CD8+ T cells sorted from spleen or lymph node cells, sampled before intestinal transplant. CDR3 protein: CASSDTSYEQYF. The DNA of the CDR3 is TGTGCCAGCAGCGACACCTCCTACGAGCAGTACTTC.